This TCR beta chain was sequenced for a study of identical twins (dated by TCRdb to 2016 to 2017). Concerning the study at large: TCR alpha and beta repertoires from monozygotic twins, unrelated adults of various ages and cord blood were deep-sequenced to test whether fetal clonotypes persist. Replicate twin experiments were performed at different times using different library preparation protocols to rule out contamination.

Study-wide findings and limitations: Zero-insertion analyses could be partly confounded by invariant T cells such as MAIT and iNKT, although diverse VJ usage argued against such confounding for most clonotypes. Compared with coincidental sharing between unrelated individuals, out-of-frame TCR alpha sequences shared between twins showed an excess of sequences with low generation probability. In monozygotic twins, recombination models systematically underestimated out-of-frame TCR alpha sharing, but the models matched the sharing seen between unrelated individuals. Because the same donors could not be followed over many years, the conclusions relied on cross-sectional statistical analysis. A weaker excess of twin sharing was found in beta out-of-frame sequences because the signal-to-noise ratio was lowered by fewer shared sequences. Abundant cord blood beta clonotypes had fewer insertions, young adult naive repertoires showed a similar but weaker trend, and memory repertoires showed no such trend.

Every donor in the study was a healthy Caucasian. Library creation used 5' RACE. Sequenced on an Illumina HiSeq 2000. A universal primer binding site was added through template switching, and the final cDNA carried a unique molecular identifier so that TCR cDNA molecules could be counted accurately. Specific primers in the conserved constant-segment region were used to synthesize first-strand cDNA for TCR alpha and beta chains. To control for contamination, each cDNA library was double barcoded with a SMART-Mk sample barcode plus Illumina barcodes. TruSeq adapter sequences, together with Illumina sample barcodes, were added in two successive PCR steps. TCR alpha and beta cDNA libraries were sequenced on the Illumina HiSeq platform with custom primers. The paper's data handling went like this. MiGEC processed the raw reads to extract unique molecular identifiers, while MiXCR was used to determine the CDR3 positions. Recombination models were inferred per individual with the repgenHMM and IGoR tools using an EM algorithm. The tcR package in R was used for shared clonotype analysis, with sharing normalized by the product of cloneset sizes. To study raw recombination free of thymic and clonal selection effects, out-of-frame nonproductive sequences were analyzed. TCRdb's own reprocessing of the public reads used fastp at Q25 and MiXCR and kept productive beta chains. Rows with a matching CDR3 protein are joined into one entry that keeps the most common DNA and genes. TCRdb's processing, not the authors' own work, is the source of the V and J calls. The sample has roughly 1,500,000 distinct CDR3 sequences on record, around 29% of them singletons. The ten largest clones add up to about 0.27% of the sample.

V is cut back by 1 base and J by 0 bases, with 5 bases in the junction unmatched. Counted from cysteine to phenylalanine, this CDR3 has 16 amino acids. The sequence is cut down to CDR3 DNA, 48 bases in frame from base 1. The germline V gene yields SGHTA for CDR1 and FQGNSA for CDR2. This clonotype was seen a handful of times. There is no known antigen for this receptor. The input lacks base qualities; no much larger clone sits a single base away. Sequencing used cord blood. This clonotype was sampled from a newborn girl in good health. Recombination joined TRBV7-2 with TRBJ1-1, and 7 bases in between align with TRBD1. Here the CDR3 is given as CASSLDRGGLNTEAFF. The DNA reads TGTGCCAGCAGCTTAGACAGGGGTGGGTTGAACACTGAAGCTTTCTTT.